The next 21 T cell receptor beta chains were all read from a single sample in a study of blood T cell repertoires in COVID-19. Clones were read by immunoSEQ multiplex PCR, and TCRdb kept only the in-frame ones, dropping some. Seen here are some 390,000 clones, more than 85% observed once, and the top ten hold under 3%. The material sequenced was peripheral blood. The receptor source for this set is a human donor in a cohort sampled during active COVID-19.

In its sample, this clone was seen once. V and J are TRBV28 and TRBJ1-5; 10 bases fit TRBD1. The CDR3 consists of 15 residues. CDR1 and CDR2 (germline): MDHEN, SYDVKM. V shed 4 bases, J shed 9 bases, and the junction held 9 bases outside the gene matches. The CDR3 DNA follows: TGTGCCAGCAGTTCTCTCGGGACAGGGGTGCTGCCCCAGCATTTT. Amino acids: CASSSLGTGVLPQHF.

The chain couples TRBV11-3 to TRBJ2-3, with 7 nucleotides matching TRBD1. V was pared by 5 bases and J by 2 bases, with 7 bases of the junction left unmatched. Germline CDR1 and CDR2: SGHNT and YENEEA. This CDR3 has 15 residues. This chain's CDR3 is CASSLGTAVTDTQYF. CDR3 in DNA: TGTGCCAGCAGCCTTGGGACAGCTGTCACAGATACGCAGTATTTT.

The gene calls are TRBV4-1 and TRBJ2-7; 7 bases line up with TRBD1. The CDR3 is made up of 17 amino acids. CDR1 is MGHRA, CDR2 YSYEKL, per germline. V lost 2 bases and J lost 2; bases outside the gene matches: 12. CDR3 nucleotide sequence: TGCGCCAGCAGCCAATCGCCTCAGACAGGGACCCCCTACGAGCAGTACTTC. Its protein is CASSQSPQTGTPYEQYF.

The chain links TRBV5-5 to TRBJ1-5, with 10 positions matching TRBD1. Trimming took 4 bases from V and 5 from J; bases not matched to a gene: 6. The CDR3 extends over 15 amino acids. From germline, CDR1 is SGHKS and CDR2 YYEKEE (reference sequence). CDR3 residues: CASSVSGTGDQPQHF. The CDR3 bases are TGTGCCAGCAGCGTTTCCGGGACAGGGGATCAGCCCCAGCATTTT.

Worth noting for this clone: An end of the junction differs from the germline gene, which may be a read error. This chain connects TRBV27 to TRBJ2-1; D is ambiguous. The CDR3 contains 17 residues. Germline values: CDR1 MNHEY, CDR2 SMNVEV (reference sequence). As DNA, the CDR3 is TGTGCCAGCAGTTTATCCATCGCTAACACCCCAGGAAAAGAGCCGTTCTTC. Translating gives CASSLSIANTPGKEPFF.

About this clone itself: This sample includes further DNA sequences coding for the same CDR3. The V gene is TRBV9, the J gene TRBJ1-1; D is uncertain. The length of the CDR3 is 13 residues. V lost 4 bases and J 0 bases, leaving 7 bases between the germline ends. Germline CDR1 SGDLS, CDR2 YYNGEE. The CDR3 bases are TGTGCCAGCAGCCCACCGGTGAACACTGAAGCTTTCTTT. Translated, it gives CASSPPVNTEAFF.

The rearrangement uses TRBV10-3 and TRBJ2-7, with 12 bases aligning to TRBD2. The CDR3 sequence is 17 residues long. The J segment lost 5 bases and the V segment lost 3 bases, leaving 11 bases of the junction unmatched. Germline V gene data show CDR1 as ENHRY and CDR2 as SYGVKD. The CDR3 reads CAISDGASGRASHEQYF. In DNA, the CDR3 is TGTGCCATCAGTGATGGGGCTAGCGGGAGGGCCTCGCACGAGCAGTACTTC.

The gene calls are TRBV5-1 and TRBJ2-5; perhaps TRBD1 as D (6 bases). V was pared by 8 bases and J by 3 bases, with 17 bases between. Looked up from germline, CDR1 is SGHRS and CDR2 is YFSETQ. The CDR3 contains 14 residues. In nucleotides, the CDR3 is TGCGCCAGTACGGACAGCGCACTCAAAGAGACCCAGTACTTC. It translates to CASTDSALKETQYF.

The rearrangement links TRBV29-1 to TRBJ2-3; D perhaps matches TRBD2 (6 bases). The CDR3 runs 13 residues. The germline V gene encodes CDR1 SQVTM and CDR2 ANQGSEA. The V and J ends lost 3 bases and 0 bases respectively, with 7 bases between them. In DNA, the CDR3 is TGCAGCGTTGATGGGACTAGCACAGATACGCAGTATTTT. Translating gives CSVDGTSTDTQYF.

The chain links TRBV7-2 to TRBJ2-3; 8 nucleotides line up with TRBD1. V gave up 4 bases and J gave up 0 bases; unmatched junction bases: 9. The CDR3 has 17 amino acids. Germline CDR1 SGHTA, CDR2 FQGNSA. The CDR3 loop is CASSSQTGAESTDTQYF. CDR3 coding DNA: TGTGCCAGCAGCTCTCAGACAGGGGCCGAAAGCACAGATACGCAGTATTTT.

The rearrangement links TRBV28 to TRBJ2-6, with TRBD2 as a possible D gene (5 bases). The length of the CDR3 is 15 residues. The germline CDR1 and CDR2 sequences are MDHEN and SYDVKM. V lost 10 bases and J 2 bases, leaving 15 bases between the germline ends. CDR3 in DNA: TGTGCCACGACCAAGGACTTTGCTGGGGCCAACGTCCTGACTTTC. This gives the protein CATTKDFAGANVLTF.

The V and J genes are TRBV28 and TRBJ2-1; 7 bases map to TRBD2. V lost 6 bases, J lost 7 bases, and 3 bases stayed unmatched. Germline CDR1 is MDHEN and CDR2 is SYDVKM. The CDR3 spans 12 residues. CDR3 region: CASRGSGNEQFF. CDR3 bases: TGTGCCAGCAGGGGTAGCGGGAATGAGCAGTTCTTC. Full variable domain (missing parts from reference TRBV28 and TRBJ2-1): DVKVTQSSRYLVKRTGEKVFLECVQDMDHENMFWYRQDPGLGLRLIYFSYDVKMKEKGDIPEGYSVSREKKERFSLILESASTNQTSMYLCASRGSGNEQFFGPGTRLTVL.

The chain recombines TRBV4-2 with TRBJ1-6, with TRBD1 as a possible D gene (5 bases). V lost 4 bases and J 0 bases, leaving 19 bases between the germline ends. Germline V gives CDR1 LGHNA, CDR2 YNFKEQ. The CDR3 covers 19 residues. The DNA of the CDR3 is TGTGCCAGCAGCCCAGTGGCAGGGTTCGGTTTCTCCTATAATTCACCCCTCCACTTT. Residues: CASSPVAGFGFSYNSPLHF.

The J gene is TRBJ1-1, the V gene TRBV5-1, with D possibly matching TRBD1 (6 bases). Trimming cost V 4 bases and J 1 base, with 14 bases left between them. This CDR3 is built from 15 residues. Germline values: CDR1 SGHRS, CDR2 YFSETQ. CDR3 nucleotides: TGCGCCAGCAGCCCGACCCCGGACAGGAACACTGAAGCTTTCTTT. It is translated as CASSPTPDRNTEAFF.

V gene TRBV2 combines with J gene TRBJ2-1; 9 bases agree with TRBD2. The ends lost 6 bases at V and 4 bases at J; junction bases unmatched: 7. The germline V gene has CDR1 SNHLY and CDR2 FYNNEI. The CDR3 length is 15 residues. CDR3 loop: CASRLSGGRYNEQFF. CDR3 DNA sequence: TGTGCCAGCAGACTGAGCGGGGGGCGTTACAATGAGCAGTTCTTC.

The V call is TRBV2, the J call TRBJ1-5; D might be TRBD1 (6 bases). In germline, CDR1 is SNHLY, CDR2 FYNNEI. CDR3 length: 12 amino acids. V was shortened by 7 bases and J by 4 bases, with 8 bases between the two germline ends. The CDR3 protein is CASNGQNQPQHF. CDR3 nucleotide sequence: TGTGCCAGCAACGGACAGAATCAGCCCCAGCATTTT.

The chain is built from TRBV10-3 and TRBJ2-1, with TRBD2 matching 9 bases. Trimming took 0 bases from V and 8 from J; bases not matched to a gene: 11. This CDR3 is 17 amino acids long. Germline V lookup: CDR1 ENHRY, CDR2 SYGVKD. The CDR3: CAISESDSGSLGDEQFF. CDR3 DNA sequence: TGTGCCATCAGTGAGTCGGATAGCGGGAGCCTAGGCGATGAGCAGTTCTTC.

This clone was observed a few times. The chain carries TRBV11-2 and TRBJ2-7; TRBD1 is a possible D gene (5 bases). Trimming left V 5 bases short and J 6 bases short, with 23 bases between. Germline assignment: CDR1 SGHAT and CDR2 FQNNGV. The CDR3 is made up of 16 amino acids. Here the CDR3 reads CASSRRIGRGVGEQYF. CDR3 nucleotide sequence: TGTGCCAGCAGCCGCCGGATCGGTAGGGGCGTGGGCGAGCAGTACTTC. The full variable domain, with the rest looked up from reference TRBV11-2 and TRBJ2-7, is EAGVAQSPRYKIIEKRQSVAFWCNPISGHATLYWYQQILGQGPKLLIQFQNNGVVDDSQLPKDRFSAERLKGVDSTLKIQPAKLEDSAVYLCASSRRIGRGVGEQYFGPGTRLTVT.

The rearrangement uses TRBV11-2 and TRBJ2-6; 9 nucleotides match TRBD1. The trim removed 4 bases at V and 4 bases at J, leaving 8 bases unmatched. The CDR3 runs 17 residues. Per the germline V gene, CDR1 is SGHAT and CDR2 is FQNNGV. In DNA, the CDR3 is TGTGCCAGCAGCTCCGGGTACAGGGGGCCCGGGGCCAACGTCCTGACTTTC. It encodes CASSSGYRGPGANVLTF.

This clone was seen a few times. The rearrangement links TRBV6-5 to TRBJ2-7; D unclear. The CDR3 contains 12 residues. Trimming took 5 bases from V and 5 from J, leaving 10 bases between them. From germline, CDR1 is MNHEY and CDR2 SVGAGI. The CDR3 sequence is CASSSEKDEQYF. CDR3 nucleotide sequence: TGTGCCAGCAGTAGCGAGAAGGACGAGCAGTACTTC.

The chain couples TRBV6-6 to TRBJ1-5; D is perhaps TRBD1 (5 bases). Trimming cost V 4 bases and J 1 base, with 8 bases left between them. The CDR3 covers 14 residues. CDR1 MNHNY and CDR2 SVGAGI come from the germline V gene (reference sequence). For the CDR3, the DNA is TGTGCCAGCAGTTTGGGGCGGAGCAATCAGCCCCAGCATTTT. Protein product: CASSLGRSNQPQHF.